Presented here are 18 T cell receptor beta chains from one specimen sequenced in a study of T cell responses to AZD1222 COVID-19 vaccine. The data were produced by immunoSEQ multiplex PCR, yet TCRdb's version contains in-frame clones alone and is incomplete. The repertoire holds about 180,000 clones, with around 89% as singletons. Source: peripheral blood, taken 28 days after the second AZD1222 dose. Receptors originate from an adult who received the AZD1222 COVID-19 vaccine.

Here the CDR3 reads CASSQDFPANQPQHF. CDR3 nucleotides: TGCGCCAGCAGCCAAGACTTTCCTGCCAATCAGCCCCAGCATTTT. The rearrangement uses TRBV4-3 and TRBJ1-5; D is undetermined. Germline V gene lookup returns CDR1 LGHNA and CDR2 YSLEER. Trimming removed 0 bases from V and 3 bases from J, with 9 bases in between. The CDR3 sequence is 15 residues long.

This clone was seen a few times. V is TRBV29-1 and J is TRBJ1-2; unclear D gene. This CDR3 spans 12 amino acids. The V gene's germline CDR1 is SQVTM and CDR2 ANQGSEA. Trimming cost V 4 bases and J 1 base, with 7 bases left between them. The CDR3 reads CSVAASNYGYTF. CDR3 sequence (DNA): TGCAGCGTTGCGGCCAGTAACTATGGCTACACCTTC.

This chain uses TRBV14 with TRBJ1-1; tentative D call: TRBD1 (6 bases). CDR1 is SGHDN and CDR2 is FVKESK in the germline V gene. The V and J ends lost 3 bases and 1 base respectively, with 18 bases between them. CDR3 size: 17 residues. CDR3 protein: CASSQFLTGNRNTEAFF. The CDR3 nucleotides are TGTGCCAGCAGCCAGTTTTTGACAGGCAATAGGAACACTGAAGCTTTCTTT.

The gene calls are TRBV10-3 and TRBJ2-1; 7 nucleotides line up with TRBD2. The CDR3 length is 13 residues. CDR1 is ENHRY and CDR2 is SYGVKD in the germline V gene. Unmatched junction bases numbered 4, after V lost 5 bases and J lost 6 bases. CDR3 nucleotide sequence: TGTGCCATCAGTAGGACTAGTGGCAATGAGCAGTTCTTC. It codes for CAISRTSGNEQFF.

V gene TRBV18 combines with J gene TRBJ2-1; TRBD2 agrees at 7 bases. J was trimmed by 8 bases and V by 5 bases; bases with no gene match: 6. Germline V gene sequence: CDR1 KGHSH, CDR2 LQKENI. The CDR3 is 13 amino acids. CDR3 protein: CASSASGGDEQFF. CDR3 in DNA: TGTGCCAGCTCAGCCTCGGGGGGTGATGAGCAGTTCTTC.

The chain couples TRBV5-6 to TRBJ1-1, with D maybe TRBD1 (5 bases). Germline CDR1 is SGHDT and CDR2 is YYEEEE. The CDR3 spans 16 residues. The ends were cut back, 6 bases at V and 0 bases at J, with 18 bases in the middle. The CDR3 reads CASTTKSRVMNTEAFF. Here the CDR3 DNA reads TGTGCCAGCACTACCAAAAGCAGGGTGATGAACACTGAAGCTTTCTTT.

The chain is built from TRBV18 and TRBJ2-1; 10 nucleotides match TRBD2. The germline CDR1 and CDR2 sequences are KGHSH and LQKENI. Trimming at V came to 6 bases and at J to 5 bases, leaving 7 bases not matched to a gene. The CDR3 consists of 15 residues. CDR3 residues: CASSVGTSADNEQFF. The CDR3 DNA is TGTGCCAGCTCTGTCGGGACTAGCGCCGACAATGAGCAGTTCTTC.

This chain links TRBV5-4 with TRBJ2-2; D unclear. The CDR3 contains 13 residues. The V gene's germline CDR1 is SGHNT and CDR2 YYREEE (reference sequence). The ends were cut back, 4 bases at V and 6 bases at J, with 10 bases in the middle. CDR3 amino acids: CASSPVFPGELFF. The CDR3 DNA follows: TGTGCCAGCAGCCCCGTATTTCCCGGGGAGCTGTTTTTT.

The V call is TRBV6-1, the J call TRBJ1-1; possibly TRBD1 for D (5 bases). Germline V gene data show CDR1 as MNHNS and CDR2 as SASEGT. CDR3 size: 15 residues. V was cut by 6 bases and J by 0 bases, with 14 bases left in between. CDR3 sequence reads: CASSHRGVVNTEAFF. In DNA, the CDR3 is TGTGCCAGCAGCCATCGAGGGGTGGTGAACACTGAAGCTTTCTTT.

The rearrangement joins TRBV27 to TRBJ1-3; no clear D. V shed 0 bases and J shed 8 bases, with 8 bases lying between them. CDR3 length: 13 residues. Per the germline V gene, CDR1 is MNHEY and CDR2 is SMNVEV (reference sequence). CDR3 amino acids: CASSLSLRDTIYF. As DNA, the CDR3 is TGTGCCAGCAGTTTATCATTGAGGGACACCATATATTTT.

This sequence joins TRBV7-9 and TRBJ1-1; D may be TRBD1 (5 bases). V lost 4 bases to trimming and J lost 4 bases, with 19 bases between them. The germline V gene has CDR1 SEHNR and CDR2 FQNEAQ (reference sequence). This CDR3 is 16 amino acids long. The CDR3 DNA follows: TGTGCCAGCAGCTCCCTGGACATCTCGGGGATCACTGAAGCTTTCTTT. Translated, it gives CASSSLDISGITEAFF.

The rearrangement uses TRBV28 and TRBJ1-1; 7 bases are shared with TRBD1. J gave up 2 bases and V 4 bases, and 4 bases lay outside the gene matches. This CDR3 spans 14 amino acids. Per the germline V gene, CDR1 is MDHEN and CDR2 is SYDVKM. This CDR3 reads CASSSGQTNTEAFF. The DNA for the CDR3 is TGTGCCAGCAGTTCGGGACAGACAAACACTGAAGCTTTCTTT. Variable domain in full (rest from reference TRBV28 and TRBJ1-1): DVKVTQSSRYLVKRTGEKVFLECVQDMDHENMFWYRQDPGLGLRLIYFSYDVKMKEKGDIPEGYSVSREKKERFSLILESASTNQTSMYLCASSSGQTNTEAFFGQGTRLTVV.

V usage is TRBV28 and J usage is TRBJ1-2, with 9 bases aligning to TRBD1. This CDR3 comprises 13 residues. V dropped 6 bases and J dropped 7; count of bases not matched to a gene: 6. CDR1 and CDR2 (germline): MDHEN, SYDVKM. CDR3 nucleotide sequence: TGTGCCAGCAGGCCGGGACAGGGTCCTGGCTACACCTTC. This encodes CASRPGQGPGYTF.

The chain links TRBV11-1 to TRBJ1-1, with 7 bases identical to TRBD1. CDR1 is SGHAT, CDR2 FQDESV, per germline (reference sequence). This CDR3 region has 15 residues. Trimming at V came to 5 bases and at J to 3 bases, leaving 9 bases not matched to a gene. DNA of the CDR3: TGTGCCAGCAGCGGTCGACAGGGAAGGGACACTGAAGCTTTCTTT. This sequence encodes CASSGRQGRDTEAFF.

V is TRBV7-9 and J is TRBJ1-6, with 7 bases matching TRBD1. This CDR3 comprises 15 residues. Germline assignment: CDR1 SEHNR and CDR2 FQNEAQ (reference sequence). J was trimmed by 4 bases and V by 5 bases; bases with no gene match: 5. CDR3 region: CASSLRQGYNSPLHF. The CDR3 DNA reads as TGTGCCAGCAGCCTGAGACAGGGTTATAATTCACCCCTCCACTTT.

The rearrangement joins TRBV28 to TRBJ2-2, with D possibly being TRBD1 (6 bases). This CDR3 region has 17 residues. Trimming left V 7 bases short and J 0 bases short, with 18 bases between. Germline lookup yields CDR1 MDHEN and CDR2 SYDVKM. In DNA form, the CDR3 reads TGTGCCAGCAATCCGAATCGGACAGCTGCGAACACCGGGGAGCTGTTTTTT. Translation gives CASNPNRTAANTGELFF.

The chain uses TRBV23-1 and TRBJ1-1; the D gene is possibly TRBD1 (5 bases). TRBV23-1 carries the ORF label, with uncertain function. V was pared by 2 bases and J by 7 bases, with 11 bases between. The CDR3 is made up of 13 amino acids. The CDR3 loop reads CASSQGTDDEAFF. In DNA form, the CDR3 reads TGCGCCAGCAGTCAAGGGACGGATGATGAAGCTTTCTTT.

The chain combines TRBV9 with TRBJ2-5, with 11 bases aligning to TRBD2. The V segment lost 0 bases and the J segment 1 base; nucleotides outside the gene matches: 2. This CDR3 has 16 residues. Germline-derived CDR1 and CDR2 are SGDLS and YYNGEE. CDR3 sequence reads: CASSVGSGRAQETQYF. CDR3 sequence (DNA): TGTGCCAGCAGCGTAGGTAGCGGGAGGGCCCAAGAGACCCAGTACTTC. The full variable domain, its missing parts supplied by reference TRBV9 and TRBJ2-5, is DSGVTQTPKHLITATGQRVTLRCSPRSGDLSVYWYQQSLDQGLQFLIQYYNGEERAKGNILERFSAQQFPDLHSELNLSSLELGDSALYFCASSVGSGRAQETQYFGPGTRLLVL.